This TCR beta chain comes out of a study of PD-1 blockade in classical Hodgkin lymphoma. The CDR3 is made up of 15 amino acids. V shed 6 bases, J shed 6 bases, and the junction held 10 bases outside the gene matches. Germline assignment: CDR1 SGHAT and CDR2 FQNNGV. Data came from immunoSEQ multiplex PCR; TCRdb stores just in-frame clones and leaves some out. In the table there are about 19,000 clones, 65% to 85% of which are singletons. Study-wide results and caveats: Patients were excluded if nivolumab began under 1 year after ASCT (the autologous transplant).

Comments on this clone: Its antigen is not identified.

Time point noted: cycle 4 day 1 (C4D1), after more than five weeks of nivolumab. Relapse was seen in all patients after autologous stem cell transplantation, and brentuximab vedotin exposure was variable. Source: peripheral blood mononuclear cells (PBMCs), taken before the fourth cycle of nivolumab. This TCR was sampled from a human donor with classical Hodgkin lymphoma. This chain joins TRBV11-2 and TRBJ2-3; 9 positions agree with TRBD1. CDR3 nucleotides: TGTGCCAGCAGTACAACAGGGGGCCGGTTGGATACGCAGTATTTT. Translated: CASSTTGGRLDTQYF.